Below, one T cell receptor beta chain is given with its context. The CDR3 contains 13 residues. The V gene's germline CDR1 is SGHTA and CDR2 FQGNSA. The germline V and J ends were trimmed by 1 base and 9 bases, with 12 bases remaining between them. These data are taken from a study of blood T cell repertoires in COVID-19. Study summary: Nucleic acid was either cDNA or gDNA, and it came from T cells, B-cell-depleted T cells, or PBMCs.

Original processing notes: Quantification of nucleated cells was approximated via reference gene primer amplification. The repertoire was sequenced with immunoSEQ multiplex PCR; TCRdb's copy has only in-frame clones and lacks some. That table gives V, J and clone size, and the DNA gave D and trimming. The sample lists approximately 270,000 clones; about 85% were seen once. The Seattle site enrolled patients during active infection and followed them longitudinally. The chain combines TRBV7-2 with TRBJ1-2; D is perhaps TRBD1 (6 bases). The sequencing input was peripheral blood. This TCR derives from a human donor with COVID-19, enrolled during active disease. The donor label of this sample is uncertain. The CDR3 is CASSLGRQGSYTF. CDR3 nucleotides: TGTGCCAGCAGCTTAGGCCGGCAGGGGAGCTACACCTTC. Complete variable domain (other parts from reference TRBV7-2 and TRBJ1-2): GAGVSQSPSNKVTEKGKDVELRCDPISGHTALYWYRQSLGQGLEFLIYFQGNSAPDKSGLPSDRFSAERTGGSVSTLTIQRTQQEDSAVYLCASSLGRQGSYTFGSGTRLTVV.